This paragraph covers one T cell receptor (beta chain) sequence. Time point here: blood 4 weeks post-SBRT, at nephrectomy. Treatment indicated: 15 Gy SBRT to primary tumor, nephrectomy 4 weeks later. The data derive from a study of radiation and T cells in renal cell carcinoma. Clones were read by immunoSEQ multiplex PCR, and TCRdb kept only the in-frame ones, dropping some. Here the sample spans tens of thousands of clones, just under 85% being singletons. Germline lookup yields CDR1 SGDLS and CDR2 YYNGEE. This CDR3 contains 13 residues. Trimming removed 5 bases at V and 5 bases at J, with 11 bases between.

The sample was blood, taken from a patient whose treatment included radiotherapy and nephrectomy. This sequence was found in a man between 50 and 59 years old with renal cell carcinoma. The J gene is TRBJ1-5, the V gene TRBV9, with a tentative D call TRBD1 (5 bases). The CDR3 reads CASSGTGDQPQHF. CDR3 coding DNA: TGTGCCAGCAGTGGGACCGGGGATCAGCCCCAGCATTTT.